This T cell receptor (beta chain) was found in a study of human T cells and chemical hapten exposure. Study overall: All patients underwent weekly scalp dosing with diphenylcyclopropenone for the full roughly 25-week study.

Points from the study as a whole: With DPC sensitization, TCRs exceeding 1 in 1000 frequency showed no change. Positive correlation was observed between PT1 expanded TCR counts and patch test score.

TCRdb reprocessed the RACE reads via MiXCR and lists one record per CDR3 protein. The sample records roughly 86,000 distinct CDR3 sequences, roughly 10% being singletons. J lost 8 bases, V lost 1 base, and 10 bases had no gene match. Germline assignment: CDR1 MDHEN and CDR2 SYDVKM. There are 15 residues in the CDR3. The time point denotes: patch test 1, 2 weeks after DPC sensitization. Documented treatment: therapeutic diphenylcyclopropenone sensitization with weekly scalp DPC. Total RNA was isolated from whole blood that had not been fractionated. Regarding this clonotype: Its antigen is as yet unknown.

The sequencing here drew on whole blood, taken in connection with sensitization to the hapten diphenylcyclopropenone (DPC). This sequence originates from a man aged 40-49 years with alopecia areata. Some clones in this sample may be carry-over from other donors' samples. This sequence joins TRBV28 and TRBJ1-1; TRBD1 agrees at 7 bases. CDR3 coding DNA: TGTGCCAGCAGTTTATTCCCCGGGAGGGGGCTAGAAGCTTTCTTT. Protein: CASSLFPGRGLEAFF.